The clone carrying this TCR beta chain was counted ten times or more. The data belong to a study of T cells in Graves' hyperthyroidism and ophthalmopathy. TCR beta CDR3 regions were amplified from RNA transcripts. RT-PCR in the first round (using the HTBI primer set) targeted the TCR CDR3. A single record per CDR3 protein comes from TCRdb applying MiXCR to the multiplex PCR reads. The sample has approximately 870,000 distinct CDR3 sequences, around 38% seen once. The clonotype comes from a man in his late teens or twenties with Graves' hyperthyroidism. Sequencing was performed on blood.

CDR3 sequence: CATSDSGGSQHF. The CDR3, as DNA: TGTGCCACCAGTGATTCAGGGGGTTCCCAGCATTTT. V and J are TRBV24-1 and TRBJ1-5; 7 positions agree with TRBD1. The CDR3 totals 12 residues. The ends lost 2 bases at V and 11 bases at J; junction bases unmatched: 2. Per germline, CDR1 KGHDR and CDR2 SFDVKD.